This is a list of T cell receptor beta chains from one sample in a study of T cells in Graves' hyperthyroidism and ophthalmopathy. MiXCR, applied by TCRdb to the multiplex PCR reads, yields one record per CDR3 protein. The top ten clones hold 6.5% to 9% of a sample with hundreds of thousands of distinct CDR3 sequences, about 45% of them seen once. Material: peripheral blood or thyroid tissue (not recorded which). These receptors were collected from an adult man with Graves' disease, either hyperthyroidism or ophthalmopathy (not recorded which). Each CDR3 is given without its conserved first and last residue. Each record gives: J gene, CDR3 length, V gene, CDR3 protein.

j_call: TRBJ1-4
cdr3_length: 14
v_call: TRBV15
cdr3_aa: ATSLKPTGFGEKLF

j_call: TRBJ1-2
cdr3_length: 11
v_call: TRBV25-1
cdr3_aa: ASSNTGYYGYT

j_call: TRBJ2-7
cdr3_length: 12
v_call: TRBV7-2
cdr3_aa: ASSQARAQNEQY

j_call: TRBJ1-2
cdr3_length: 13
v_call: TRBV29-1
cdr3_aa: SVEGGRVGDYGYT

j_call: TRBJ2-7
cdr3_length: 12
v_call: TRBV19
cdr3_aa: ASSISAGGPVQY

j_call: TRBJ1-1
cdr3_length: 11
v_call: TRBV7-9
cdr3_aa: ASSQTGYPEAF

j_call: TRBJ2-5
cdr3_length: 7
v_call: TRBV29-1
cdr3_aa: SVEEDLY

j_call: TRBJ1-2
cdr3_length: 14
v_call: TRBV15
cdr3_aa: ATSRDGSGQGYGYT

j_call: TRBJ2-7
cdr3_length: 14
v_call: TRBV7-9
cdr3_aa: ASSRTGARTSYEQY

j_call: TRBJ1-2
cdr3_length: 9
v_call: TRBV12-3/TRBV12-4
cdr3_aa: ASRGEYGYT

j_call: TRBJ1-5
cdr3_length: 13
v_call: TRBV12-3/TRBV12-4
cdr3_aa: ATSDSDSPNQPQH

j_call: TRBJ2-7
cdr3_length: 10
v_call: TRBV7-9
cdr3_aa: ASSFVSYEQY

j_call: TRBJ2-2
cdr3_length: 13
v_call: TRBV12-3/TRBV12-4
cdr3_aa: TSTTGTGSTGELF

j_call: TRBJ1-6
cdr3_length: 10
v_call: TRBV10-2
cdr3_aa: VSPGVGSPLH

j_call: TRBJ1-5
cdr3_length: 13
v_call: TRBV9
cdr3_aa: ASTREGNSNQPQH

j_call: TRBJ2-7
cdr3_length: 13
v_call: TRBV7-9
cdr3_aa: ASSQGLAASYEQY

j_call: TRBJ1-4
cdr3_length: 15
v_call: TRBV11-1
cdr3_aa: ASNSGLGRQFNEKLF

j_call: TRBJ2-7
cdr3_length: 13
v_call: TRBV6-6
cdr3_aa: ASSLSDSSSYEQY

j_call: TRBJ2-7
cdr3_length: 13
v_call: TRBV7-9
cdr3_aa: ASSFRRAAPYEQY

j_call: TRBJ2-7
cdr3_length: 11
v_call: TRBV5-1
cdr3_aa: ASSLEPTLEQY

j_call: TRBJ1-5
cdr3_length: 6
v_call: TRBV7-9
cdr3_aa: ASSYQH

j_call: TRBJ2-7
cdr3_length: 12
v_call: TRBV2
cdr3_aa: ASSAAEGLYEQY

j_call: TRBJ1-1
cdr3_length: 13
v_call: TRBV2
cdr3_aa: ASSPGQAMNTEAF

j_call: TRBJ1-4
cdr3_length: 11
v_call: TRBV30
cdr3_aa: AWGRPTNEKLF

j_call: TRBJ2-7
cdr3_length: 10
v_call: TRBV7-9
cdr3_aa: ASSHSRGEQY

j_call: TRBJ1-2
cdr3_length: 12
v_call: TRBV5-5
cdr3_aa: ASSTIQGFDGYT

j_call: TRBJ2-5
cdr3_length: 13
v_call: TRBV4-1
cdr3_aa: ASSQLTPGQETQY

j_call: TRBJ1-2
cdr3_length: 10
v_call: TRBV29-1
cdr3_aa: TGTGTNYGYT

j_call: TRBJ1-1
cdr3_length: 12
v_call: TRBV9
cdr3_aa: ASRNPHVNTEAF

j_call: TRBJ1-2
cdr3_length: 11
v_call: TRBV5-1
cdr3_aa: ASSLIQGGGYT

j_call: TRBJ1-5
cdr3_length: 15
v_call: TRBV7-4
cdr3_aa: ASSPGTGVSGNQPQH

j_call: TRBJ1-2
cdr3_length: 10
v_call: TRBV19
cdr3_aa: ASSHGSYGYT

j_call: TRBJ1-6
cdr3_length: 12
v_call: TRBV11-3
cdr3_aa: ASSSLSYNSPLH

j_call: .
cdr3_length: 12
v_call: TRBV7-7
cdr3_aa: ASSLGQANNEQF

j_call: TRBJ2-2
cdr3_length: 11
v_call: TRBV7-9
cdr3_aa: ASTWGQSGELF

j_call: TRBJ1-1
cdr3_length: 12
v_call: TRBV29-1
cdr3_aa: SVQKGQGNTEAF

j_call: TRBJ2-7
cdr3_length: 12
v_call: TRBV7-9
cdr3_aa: ASSLADSSYEQY

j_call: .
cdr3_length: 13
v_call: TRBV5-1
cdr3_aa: ASSAGTSVPDEQF

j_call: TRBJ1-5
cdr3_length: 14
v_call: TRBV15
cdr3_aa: ATSRTAGESNQPQH

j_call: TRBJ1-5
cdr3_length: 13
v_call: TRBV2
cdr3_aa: ASRDTAVPNQPQH

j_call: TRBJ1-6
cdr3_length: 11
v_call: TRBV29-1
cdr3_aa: SVGTEYNSPLH

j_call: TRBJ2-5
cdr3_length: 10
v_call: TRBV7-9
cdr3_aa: ASSLDGETQY

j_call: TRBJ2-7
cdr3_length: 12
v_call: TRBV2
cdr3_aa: ASLPGLASYEQY

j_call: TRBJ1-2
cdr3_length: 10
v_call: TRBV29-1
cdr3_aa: SDKTGTYGYT

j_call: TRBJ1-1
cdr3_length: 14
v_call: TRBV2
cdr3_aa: AQGGDRERGDTEAF

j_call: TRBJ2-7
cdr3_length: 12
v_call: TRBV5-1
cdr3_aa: ASSRGTGIYEQY

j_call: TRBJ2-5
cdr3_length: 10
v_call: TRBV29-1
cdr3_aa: SLWEIQRSQY

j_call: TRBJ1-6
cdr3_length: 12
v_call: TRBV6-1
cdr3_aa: ASRDGTDNSPLH

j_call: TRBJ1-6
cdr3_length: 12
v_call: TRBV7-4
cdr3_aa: ASSSQSENSPLH

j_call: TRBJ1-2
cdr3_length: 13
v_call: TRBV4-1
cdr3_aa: ASSRTGADNYGYT

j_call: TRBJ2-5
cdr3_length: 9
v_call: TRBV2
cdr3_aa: ASSVGQGQY

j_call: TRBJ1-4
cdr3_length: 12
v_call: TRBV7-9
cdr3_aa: ASSLETRIEKLF

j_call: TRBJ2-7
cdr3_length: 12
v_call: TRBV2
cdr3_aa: ASSGGQGETEQY

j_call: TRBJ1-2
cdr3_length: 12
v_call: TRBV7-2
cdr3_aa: ASSFQQGAYGYT

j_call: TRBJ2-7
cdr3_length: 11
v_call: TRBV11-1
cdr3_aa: ASSPGAPDEQY

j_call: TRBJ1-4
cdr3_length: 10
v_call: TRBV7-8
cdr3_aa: ASSVDSEKLF

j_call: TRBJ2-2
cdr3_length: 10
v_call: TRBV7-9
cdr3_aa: ASSPASGELF

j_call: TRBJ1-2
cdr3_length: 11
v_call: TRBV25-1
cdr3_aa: ASSEQGERGYT